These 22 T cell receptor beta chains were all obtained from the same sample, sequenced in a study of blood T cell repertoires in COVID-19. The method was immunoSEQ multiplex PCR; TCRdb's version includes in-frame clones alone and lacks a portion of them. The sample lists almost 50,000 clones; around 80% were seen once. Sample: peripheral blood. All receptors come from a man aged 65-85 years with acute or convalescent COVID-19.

The CDR3 region is CASSFAVRNTGELFF. The DNA for the CDR3 is TGTGCCAGCAGTTTCGCGGTTAGGAACACCGGGGAGCTGTTTTTT. The chain combines TRBV27 with TRBJ2-2, with D unresolved. Trimming took off 3 bases at V and 1 base at J, with 9 bases between the two ends. This CDR3 comprises 15 residues. Germline V gene lookup returns CDR1 MNHEY and CDR2 SMNVEV (reference sequence).

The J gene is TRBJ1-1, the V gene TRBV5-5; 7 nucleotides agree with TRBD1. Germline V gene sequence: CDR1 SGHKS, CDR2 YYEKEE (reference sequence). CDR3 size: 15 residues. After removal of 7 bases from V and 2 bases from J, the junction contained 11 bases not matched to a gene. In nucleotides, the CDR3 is TGTGCCAGCGGCGCCTCCGGGACAGTTAACACTGAAGCTTTCTTT. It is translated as CASGASGTVNTEAFF.

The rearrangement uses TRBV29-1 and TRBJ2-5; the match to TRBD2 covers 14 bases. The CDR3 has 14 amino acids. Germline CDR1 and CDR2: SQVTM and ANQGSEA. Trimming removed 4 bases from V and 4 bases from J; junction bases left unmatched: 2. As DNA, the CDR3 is TGCAGCGTTGGGGGGACTAGCGGGGGAGAGACCCAGTACTTC. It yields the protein CSVGGTSGGETQYF. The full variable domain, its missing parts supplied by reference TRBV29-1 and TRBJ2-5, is SAVISQKPSRDICQRGTSLTIQCQVDSQVTMMFWYRQQPGQSLTLIATANQGSEATYESGFVIDKFPISRPNLTFSTLTVSNMSPEDSSIYLCSVGGTSGGETQYFGPGTRLLVL.

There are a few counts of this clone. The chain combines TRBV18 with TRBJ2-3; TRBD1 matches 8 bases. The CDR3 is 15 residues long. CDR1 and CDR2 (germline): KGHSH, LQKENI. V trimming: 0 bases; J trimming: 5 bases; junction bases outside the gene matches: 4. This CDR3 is CASSPPGQARDTQYF. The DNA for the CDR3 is TGTGCCAGCTCACCACCGGGACAGGCAAGAGATACGCAGTATTTT.

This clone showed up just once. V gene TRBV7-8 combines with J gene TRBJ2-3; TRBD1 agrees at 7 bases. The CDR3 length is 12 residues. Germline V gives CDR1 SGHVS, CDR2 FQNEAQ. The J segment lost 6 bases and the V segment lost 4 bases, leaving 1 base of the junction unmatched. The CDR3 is CASSWTGDTQYF. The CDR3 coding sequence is TGTGCCAGCAGCTGGACAGGTGATACGCAGTATTTT. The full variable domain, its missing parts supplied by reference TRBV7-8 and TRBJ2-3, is GAGVSQSPRYKVAKRGQDVALRCDPISGHVSLFWYQQALGQGPEFLTYFQNEAQLDKSGLPSDRFFAERPEGSVSTLKIQRTQQEDSAVYLCASSWTGDTQYFGPGTRLTVL.

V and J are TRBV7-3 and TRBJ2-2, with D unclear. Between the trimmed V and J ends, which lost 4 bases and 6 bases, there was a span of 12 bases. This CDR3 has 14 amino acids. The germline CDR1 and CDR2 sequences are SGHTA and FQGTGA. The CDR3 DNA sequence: TGTGCCAGCAGCTCGACCACAGTTTCCGGGGAGCTGTTTTTT. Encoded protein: CASSSTTVSGELFF.

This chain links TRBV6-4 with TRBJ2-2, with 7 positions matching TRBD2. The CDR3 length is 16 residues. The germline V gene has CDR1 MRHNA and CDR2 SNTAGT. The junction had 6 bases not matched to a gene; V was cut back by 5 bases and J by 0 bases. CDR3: CASSPSGPANTGELFF. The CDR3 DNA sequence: TGTGCCAGCAGTCCTAGCGGACCCGCGAACACCGGGGAGCTGTTTTTT.

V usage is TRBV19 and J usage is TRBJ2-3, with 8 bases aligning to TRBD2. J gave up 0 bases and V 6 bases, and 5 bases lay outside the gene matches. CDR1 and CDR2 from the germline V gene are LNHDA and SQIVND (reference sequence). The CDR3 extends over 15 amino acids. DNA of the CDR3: TGTGCCAGTAGCAGAAGCGGGAGTAGCACAGATACGCAGTATTTT. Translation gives CASSRSGSSTDTQYF.

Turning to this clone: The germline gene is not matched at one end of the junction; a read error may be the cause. CDR3 region: CATSRVDSPIFF. CDR3 nucleotides: TGTGCCACCAGCAGAGTAGACAGTCCAATATTTTTC. The rearrangement joins TRBV15 to TRBJ2-7; D might be TRBD1 (5 bases). There are 12 residues in the CDR3. Germline CDR1 is LNHNV and CDR2 is YYDKDF (reference sequence).

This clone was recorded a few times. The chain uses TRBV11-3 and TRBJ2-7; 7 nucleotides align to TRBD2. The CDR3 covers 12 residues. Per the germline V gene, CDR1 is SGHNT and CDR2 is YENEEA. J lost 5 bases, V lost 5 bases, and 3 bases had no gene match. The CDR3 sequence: CASSGRGNEQYF. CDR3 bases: TGTGCCAGCAGCGGGAGGGGAAACGAGCAGTACTTC.

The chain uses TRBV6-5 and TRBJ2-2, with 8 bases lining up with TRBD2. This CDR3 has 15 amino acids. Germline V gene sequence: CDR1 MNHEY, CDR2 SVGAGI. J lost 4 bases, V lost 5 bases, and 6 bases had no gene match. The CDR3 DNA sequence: TGTGCCAGCAGTCGGGGGGGCCAAGCCACCGGGGAGCTGTTTTTT. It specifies CASSRGGQATGELFF.

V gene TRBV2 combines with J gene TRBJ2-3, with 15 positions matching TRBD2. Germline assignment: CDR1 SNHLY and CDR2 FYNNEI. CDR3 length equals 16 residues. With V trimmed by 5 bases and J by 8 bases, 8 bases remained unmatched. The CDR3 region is CASSHGLAGGEFTQYF. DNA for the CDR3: TGTGCCAGCAGTCACGGACTAGCGGGGGGGGAATTTACGCAGTATTTT.

The CDR3 is CASSVRSGSNYGYTF. CDR3 in DNA: TGTGCCAGCAGCGTACGGTCAGGGTCTAACTATGGCTACACCTTC. The V gene is TRBV9, the J gene TRBJ1-2, with D maybe TRBD1 (5 bases). Looked up from germline, CDR1 is SGDLS and CDR2 is YYNGEE. Trimming took 1 base from V and 0 from J, leaving 10 bases between them. This CDR3 is 15 amino acids long.

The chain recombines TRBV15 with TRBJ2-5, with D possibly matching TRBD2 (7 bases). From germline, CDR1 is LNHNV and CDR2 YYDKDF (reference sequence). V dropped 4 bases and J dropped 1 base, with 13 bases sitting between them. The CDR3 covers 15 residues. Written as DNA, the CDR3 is TGTGCCACCAGCAATAGGGGGGGATCCCAAGAGACCCAGTACTTC. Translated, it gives CATSNRGGSQETQYF.

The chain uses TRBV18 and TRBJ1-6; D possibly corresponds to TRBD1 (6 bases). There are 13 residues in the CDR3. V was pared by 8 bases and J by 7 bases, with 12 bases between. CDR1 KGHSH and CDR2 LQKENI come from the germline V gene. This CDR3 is CASRGAENSPLHF. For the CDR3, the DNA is TGTGCCAGCCGGGGGGCGGAAAATTCACCCCTCCACTTT. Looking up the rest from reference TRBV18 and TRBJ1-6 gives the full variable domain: NAGVMQNPRHLVRRRGQEARLRCSPMKGHSHVYWYRQLPEEGLKFMVYLQKENIIDESGMPKERFSAEFPKEGPSILRIQQVVRGDSAAYFCASRGAENSPLHFGNGTRLTVT.

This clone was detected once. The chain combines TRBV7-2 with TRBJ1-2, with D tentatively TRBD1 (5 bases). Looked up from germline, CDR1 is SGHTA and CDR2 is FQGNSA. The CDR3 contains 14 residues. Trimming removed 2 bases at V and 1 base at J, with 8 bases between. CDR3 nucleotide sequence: TGTGCCAGCAGCTTAAGACAGAATAACTATGGCTACACCTTC. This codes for CASSLRQNNYGYTF.

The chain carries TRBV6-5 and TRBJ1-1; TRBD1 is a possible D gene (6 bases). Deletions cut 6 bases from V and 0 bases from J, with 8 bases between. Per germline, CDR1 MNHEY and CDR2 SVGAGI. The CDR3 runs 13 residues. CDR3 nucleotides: TGTGCCAGCAGGGGACACATGAACACTGAAGCTTTCTTT. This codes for CASRGHMNTEAFF.

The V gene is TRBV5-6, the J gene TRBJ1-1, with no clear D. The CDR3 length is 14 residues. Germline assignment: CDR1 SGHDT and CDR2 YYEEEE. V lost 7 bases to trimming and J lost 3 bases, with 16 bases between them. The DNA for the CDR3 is TGTGCCAGCTTGCGAAAGGGCGGGTACACTGAAGCTTTCTTT. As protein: CASLRKGGYTEAFF. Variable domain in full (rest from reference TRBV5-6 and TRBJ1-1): DAGVTQSPTHLIKTRGQQVTLRCSPKSGHDTVSWYQQALGQGPQFIFQYYEEEERQRGNFPDRFSGHQFPNYSSELNVNALLLGDSALYLCASLRKGGYTEAFFGQGTRLTVV.

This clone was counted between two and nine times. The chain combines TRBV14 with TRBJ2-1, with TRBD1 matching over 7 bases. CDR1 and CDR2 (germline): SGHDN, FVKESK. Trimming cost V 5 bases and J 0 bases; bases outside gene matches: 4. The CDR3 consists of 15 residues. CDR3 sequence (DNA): TGTGCCAGCAGCACCCGACAGGGCTCCTACAATGAGCAGTTCTTC. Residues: CASSTRQGSYNEQFF.

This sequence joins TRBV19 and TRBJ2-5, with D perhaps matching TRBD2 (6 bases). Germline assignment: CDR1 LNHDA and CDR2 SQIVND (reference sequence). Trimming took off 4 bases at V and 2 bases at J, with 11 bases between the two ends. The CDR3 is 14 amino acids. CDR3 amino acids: CASSSSRGQETQYF. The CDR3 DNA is TGTGCCAGTAGTAGCTCACGGGGGCAAGAGACCCAGTACTTC.

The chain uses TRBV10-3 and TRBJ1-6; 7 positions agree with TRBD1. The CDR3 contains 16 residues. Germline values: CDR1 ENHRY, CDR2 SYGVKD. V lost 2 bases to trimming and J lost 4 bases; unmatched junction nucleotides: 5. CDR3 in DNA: TGTGCCATCAGTGAGCCGGACAGGAGGTATAATTCACCCCTCCACTTT. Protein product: CAISEPDRRYNSPLHF.

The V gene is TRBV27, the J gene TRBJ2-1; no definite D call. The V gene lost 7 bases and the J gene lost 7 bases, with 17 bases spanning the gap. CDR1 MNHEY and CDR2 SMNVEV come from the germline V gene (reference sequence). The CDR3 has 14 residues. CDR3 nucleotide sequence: TGTGCCAGCACTGGGCCGGCACCCAGAAATGAGCAGTTCTTC. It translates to CASTGPAPRNEQFF.